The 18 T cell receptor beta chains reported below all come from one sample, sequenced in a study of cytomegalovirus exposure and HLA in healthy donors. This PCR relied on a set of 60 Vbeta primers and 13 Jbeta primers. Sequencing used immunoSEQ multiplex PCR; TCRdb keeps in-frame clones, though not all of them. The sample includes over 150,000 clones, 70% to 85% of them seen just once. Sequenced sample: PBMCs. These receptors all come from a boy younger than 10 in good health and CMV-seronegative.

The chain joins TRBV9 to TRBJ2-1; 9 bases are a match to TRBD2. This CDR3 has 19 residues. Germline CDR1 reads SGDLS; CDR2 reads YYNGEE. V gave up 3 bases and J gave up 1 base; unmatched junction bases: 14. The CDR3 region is CASSALPGGGANSYNEQFF. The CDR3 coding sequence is TGTGCCAGCAGCGCCTTGCCAGGCGGGGGGGCCAATTCCTACAATGAGCAGTTCTTC.

CDR3 sequence: CASRGEGYSNQPQHF. The CDR3 DNA reads TGTGCCAGCAGGGGAGAAGGGTATAGCAATCAGCCCCAGCATTTT. The chain employs TRBV6-6 and TRBJ1-5; D unclear. CDR3 length equals 15 residues. Trimming took off 6 bases at V and 0 bases at J, with 12 bases between the two ends. Germline CDR1 is MNHNY and CDR2 is SVGAGI (reference sequence).

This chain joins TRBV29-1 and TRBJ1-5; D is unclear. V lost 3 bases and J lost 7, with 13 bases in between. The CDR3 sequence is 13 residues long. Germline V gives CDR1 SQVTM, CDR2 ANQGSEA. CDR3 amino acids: CSVEEGMGQPQHF. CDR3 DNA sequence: TGCAGCGTTGAGGAGGGAATGGGGCAGCCCCAGCATTTT.

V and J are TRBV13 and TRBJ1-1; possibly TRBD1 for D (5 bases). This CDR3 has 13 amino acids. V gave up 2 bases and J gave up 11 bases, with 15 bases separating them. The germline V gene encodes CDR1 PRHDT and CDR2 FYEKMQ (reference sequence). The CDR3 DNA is TGTGCCAGCAGCTTAAGGAGGTCGGGGGTTGCTTTCTTT. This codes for CASSLRRSGVAFF.

The CDR3 here is CAIRPTSTDTQYF. The DNA for the CDR3 is TGTGCCATCAGGCCCACTAGCACAGATACGCAGTATTTT. This sequence joins TRBV10-3 and TRBJ2-3, with D hard to call. Per germline, CDR1 ENHRY and CDR2 SYGVKD. The V and J ends lost 6 bases and 0 bases respectively, with 7 bases between them. The CDR3 consists of 13 residues.

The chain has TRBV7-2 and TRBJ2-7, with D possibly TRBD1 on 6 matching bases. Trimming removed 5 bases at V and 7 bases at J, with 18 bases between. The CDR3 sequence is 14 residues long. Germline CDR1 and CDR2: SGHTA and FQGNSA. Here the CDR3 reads CASSTATGTREQYF. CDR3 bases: TGTGCCAGCAGCACCGCAACCGGGACAAGGGAGCAGTACTTC.

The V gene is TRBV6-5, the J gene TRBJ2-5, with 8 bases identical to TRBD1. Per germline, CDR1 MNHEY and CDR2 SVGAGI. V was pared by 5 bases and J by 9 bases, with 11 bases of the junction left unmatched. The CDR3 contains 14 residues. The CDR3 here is CASSPETGAGAQYF. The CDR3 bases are TGTGCCAGCAGTCCAGAGACAGGGGCCGGGGCCCAGTACTTC.

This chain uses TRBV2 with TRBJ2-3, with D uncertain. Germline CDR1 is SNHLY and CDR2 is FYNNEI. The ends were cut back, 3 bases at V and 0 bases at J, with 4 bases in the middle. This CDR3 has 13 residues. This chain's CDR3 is CASSDSSTDTQYF. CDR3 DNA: TGTGCCAGCAGTGATAGTAGCACAGATACGCAGTATTTT.

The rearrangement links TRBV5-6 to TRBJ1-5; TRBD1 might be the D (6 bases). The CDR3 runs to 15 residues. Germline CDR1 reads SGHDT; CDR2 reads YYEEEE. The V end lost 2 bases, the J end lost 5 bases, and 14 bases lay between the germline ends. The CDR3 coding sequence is TGTGCCAGCAGCTTAAATAGGGGGTGGGATCAGCCCCAGCATTTT. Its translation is CASSLNRGWDQPQHF.

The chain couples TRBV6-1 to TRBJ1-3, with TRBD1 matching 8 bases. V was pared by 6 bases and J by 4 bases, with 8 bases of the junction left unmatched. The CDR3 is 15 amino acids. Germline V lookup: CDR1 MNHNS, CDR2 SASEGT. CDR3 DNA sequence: TGTGCCAGCAGGGCAGGGGGCCCTAAAGGAAACACCATATATTTT. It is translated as CASRAGGPKGNTIYF.

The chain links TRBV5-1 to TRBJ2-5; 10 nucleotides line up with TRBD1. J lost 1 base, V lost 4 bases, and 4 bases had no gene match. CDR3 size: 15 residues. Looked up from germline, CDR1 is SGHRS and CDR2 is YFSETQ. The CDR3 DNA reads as TGCGCCAGCAGCGTCCGGGACAGGGGCCAAGAGACCCAGTACTTC. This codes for CASSVRDRGQETQYF.

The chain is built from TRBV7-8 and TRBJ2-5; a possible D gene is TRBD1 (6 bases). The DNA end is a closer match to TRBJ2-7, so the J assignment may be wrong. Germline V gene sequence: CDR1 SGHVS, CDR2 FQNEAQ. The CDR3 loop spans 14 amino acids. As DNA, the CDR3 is TGTGCCAGCAGCCCCACTACAGGGTCAATCGAGCAGTACTTC. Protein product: CASSPTTGSIEQYF.

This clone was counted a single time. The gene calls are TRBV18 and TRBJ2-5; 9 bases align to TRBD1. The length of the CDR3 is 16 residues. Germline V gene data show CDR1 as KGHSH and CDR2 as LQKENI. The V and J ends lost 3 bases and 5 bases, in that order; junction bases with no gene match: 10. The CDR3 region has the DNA TGTGCCAGCTCACCTCTACAGGGGGCTCAAGGGGAGACCCAGTACTTC. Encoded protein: CASSPLQGAQGETQYF.

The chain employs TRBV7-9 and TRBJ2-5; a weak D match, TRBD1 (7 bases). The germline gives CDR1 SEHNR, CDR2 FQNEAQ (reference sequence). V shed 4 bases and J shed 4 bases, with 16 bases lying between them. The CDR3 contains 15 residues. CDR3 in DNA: TGTGCCAGCAGCTCCCTAGGAGGGGGCGGAGAGACCCAGTACTTC. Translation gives CASSSLGGGGETQYF.

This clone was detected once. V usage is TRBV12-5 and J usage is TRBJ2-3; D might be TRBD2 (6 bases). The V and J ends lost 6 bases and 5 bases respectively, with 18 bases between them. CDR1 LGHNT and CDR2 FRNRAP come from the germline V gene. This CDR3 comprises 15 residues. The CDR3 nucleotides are TGTGCTAGTGGCGACCGGGACTCCCGAGGAGATACGCAGTATTTT. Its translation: CASGDRDSRGDTQYF. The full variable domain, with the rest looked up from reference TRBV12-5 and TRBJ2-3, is DARVTQTPRHKVTEMGQEVTMRCQPILGHNTVFWYRQTMMQGLELLAYFRNRAPLDDSGMPKDRFSAEMPDATLATLKIQPSEPRDSAVYFCASGDRDSRGDTQYFGPGTRLTVL.

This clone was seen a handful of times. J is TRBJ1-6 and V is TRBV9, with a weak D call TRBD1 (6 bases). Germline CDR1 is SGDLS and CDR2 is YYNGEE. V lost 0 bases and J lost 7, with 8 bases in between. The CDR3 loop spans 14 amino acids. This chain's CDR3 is CASSVAQGNSPLHF. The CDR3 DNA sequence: TGTGCCAGCAGCGTAGCCCAGGGGAATTCACCCCTCCACTTT.

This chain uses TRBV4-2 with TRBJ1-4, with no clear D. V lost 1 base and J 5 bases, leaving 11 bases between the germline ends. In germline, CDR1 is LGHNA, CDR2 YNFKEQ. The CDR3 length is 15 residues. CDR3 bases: TGTGCCAGCAGCCAAGTTGGGCGGGCAAATGAAAAACTGTTTTTT. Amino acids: CASSQVGRANEKLFF.

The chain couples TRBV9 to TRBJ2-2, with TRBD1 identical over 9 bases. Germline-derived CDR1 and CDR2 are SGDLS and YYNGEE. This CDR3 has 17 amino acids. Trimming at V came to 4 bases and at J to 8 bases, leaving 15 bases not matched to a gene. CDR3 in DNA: TGTGCCAGCAGCCCAGTAGGGACAGGGTCTTTGGCGGGGGAGCTGTTTTTT. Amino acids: CASSPVGTGSLAGELFF.